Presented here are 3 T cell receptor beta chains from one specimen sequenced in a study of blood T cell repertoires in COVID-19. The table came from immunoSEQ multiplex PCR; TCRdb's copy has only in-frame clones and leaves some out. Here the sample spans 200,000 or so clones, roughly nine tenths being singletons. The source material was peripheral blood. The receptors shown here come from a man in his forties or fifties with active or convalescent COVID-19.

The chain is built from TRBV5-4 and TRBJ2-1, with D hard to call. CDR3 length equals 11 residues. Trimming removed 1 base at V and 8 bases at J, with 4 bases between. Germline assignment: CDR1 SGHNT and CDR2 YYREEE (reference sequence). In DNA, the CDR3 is TGTGCCAGCAGCTTGACAGATGAGCAGTTCTTC. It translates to CASSLTDEQFF.

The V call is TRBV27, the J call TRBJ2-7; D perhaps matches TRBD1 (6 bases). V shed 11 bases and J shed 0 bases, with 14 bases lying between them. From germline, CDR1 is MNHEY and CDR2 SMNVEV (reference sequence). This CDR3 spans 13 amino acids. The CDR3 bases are TGTGCCGCCGGGCAGGGGAGCTCCTACGAGCAGTACTTC. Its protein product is CAAGQGSSYEQYF.

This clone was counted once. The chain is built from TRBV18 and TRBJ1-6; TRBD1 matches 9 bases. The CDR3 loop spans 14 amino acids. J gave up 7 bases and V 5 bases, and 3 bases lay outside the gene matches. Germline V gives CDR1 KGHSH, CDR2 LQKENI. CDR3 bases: TGTGCCAGCTCAAGGACAGGGGAAAATTCACCCCTCCACTTT. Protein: CASSRTGENSPLHF.